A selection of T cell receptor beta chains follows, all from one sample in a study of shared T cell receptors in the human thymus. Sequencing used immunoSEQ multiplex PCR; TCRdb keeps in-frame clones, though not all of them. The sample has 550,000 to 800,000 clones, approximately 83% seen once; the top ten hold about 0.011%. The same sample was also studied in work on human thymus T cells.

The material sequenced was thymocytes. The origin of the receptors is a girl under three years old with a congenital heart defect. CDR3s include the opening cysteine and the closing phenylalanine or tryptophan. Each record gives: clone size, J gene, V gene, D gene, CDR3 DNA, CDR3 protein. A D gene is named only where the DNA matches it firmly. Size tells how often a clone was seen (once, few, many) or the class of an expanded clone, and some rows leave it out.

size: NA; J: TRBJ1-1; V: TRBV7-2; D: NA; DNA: TGTGCCAGCAGCTTGGGTCCCCCAGTTTTAGGGAGGGGAACTGAAGCTTTCTTT; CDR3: CASSLGPPVLGRGTEAFF
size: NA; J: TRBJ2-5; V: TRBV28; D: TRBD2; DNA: TGTGCCAGCAGCCAGGGACTAGATCTCCGAGAGACCCAGTACTTC; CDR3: CASSQGLDLRETQYF
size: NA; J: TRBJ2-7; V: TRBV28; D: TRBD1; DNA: TGTGCCAGCAGGATACAGGGGTGTAGGGCTAGCTCCTACGAGCAGTACTTC; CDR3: CASRIQGCRASSYEQYF
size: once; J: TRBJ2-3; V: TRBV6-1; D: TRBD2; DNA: TGTGCCAGCAGTGCGACTAGCGGGGGGATAACGCAGTATTTT; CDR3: CASSATSGGITQYF
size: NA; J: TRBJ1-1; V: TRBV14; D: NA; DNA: TGTGCCAGCAGCCAATCCAAGACTTCTAAGCCCATGAACACTGAAGCTTTCTTT; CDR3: CASSQSKTSKPMNTEAFF
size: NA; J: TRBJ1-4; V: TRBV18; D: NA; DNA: TGTGCCAGCTCACCATCCGGGAACATTACAACTAATGAAAAACTGTTTTTT; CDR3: CASSPSGNITTNEKLFF
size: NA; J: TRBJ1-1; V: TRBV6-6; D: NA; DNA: TGTGCCAGCAGACCACGTGAGGGTCCGAACACTGAAGCTTTCTTT; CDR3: CASRPREGPNTEAFF
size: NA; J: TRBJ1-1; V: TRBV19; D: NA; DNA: TGTGCCAGTAGCACTAGGGGGGGGTACACTGAAGCTTTCTTT; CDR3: CASSTRGGYTEAFF
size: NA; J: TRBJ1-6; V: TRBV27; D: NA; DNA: TGTGCCAGCAGACCAGGGAAGAATTCACCCCTCCACTTT; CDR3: CASRPGKNSPLHF
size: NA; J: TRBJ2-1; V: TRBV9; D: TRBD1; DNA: TGTGCCAGCAGCCTCGGGACAGTTATGAATGAGCAGTTCTTC; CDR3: CASSLGTVMNEQFF
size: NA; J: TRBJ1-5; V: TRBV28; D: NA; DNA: TGTGCCAGCAGTTCCCATAGCAATCAGCCCCAGCATTTT; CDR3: CASSSHSNQPQHF
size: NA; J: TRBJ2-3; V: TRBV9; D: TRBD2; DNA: TGTGCCAGCAGCGAACTAGCGGGGGAAAATGCTAGCACAGATACGCAGTATTTT; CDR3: CASSELAGENASTDTQYF
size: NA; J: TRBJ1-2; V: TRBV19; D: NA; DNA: TGTGCCAGTAGTCCACCTTACAGGTTCTATGGCTACACCTTC; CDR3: CASSPPYRFYGYTF
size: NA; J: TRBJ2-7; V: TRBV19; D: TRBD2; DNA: TGTGCCAGTAGTTTCGGGACTAGCGGGGGGCCTTACGAGCAGTACTTC; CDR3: CASSFGTSGGPYEQYF
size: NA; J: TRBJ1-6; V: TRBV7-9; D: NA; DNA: TGTGCCAGCAGCTTACCGATCCGAGGGCGAGGATCACCCCTCCACTTT; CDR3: CASSLPIRGRGSPLHF
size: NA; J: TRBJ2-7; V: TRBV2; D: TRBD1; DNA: TGTGCCAGCAGTGCTATTTGGACAGGGGTCGGGCAGTACTTC; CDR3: CASSAIWTGVGQYF
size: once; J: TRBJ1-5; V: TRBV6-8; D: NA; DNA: TGTGCCAGCAGTCTTCCAACGGGGGGGGGTAGCAATCAGCCCCAGCATTTT; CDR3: CASSLPTGGGSNQPQHF
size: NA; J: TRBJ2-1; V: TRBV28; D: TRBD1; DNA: TGTGCCAGCAGTGGAACAGGGAAAAGGGGGCTAGGTTACAATGAGCAGTTCTTC; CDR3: CASSGTGKRGLGYNEQFF
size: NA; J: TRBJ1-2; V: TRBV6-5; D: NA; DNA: TGTGCCAGCAGTCCCGAGGGTAACTATGGCTACACCTTC; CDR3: CASSPEGNYGYTF
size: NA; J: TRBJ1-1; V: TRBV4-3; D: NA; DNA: TGCGCCAGCAGCCAAGTCTGGGGGGGGCCGAACACTGAAGCTTTCTTT; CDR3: CASSQVWGGPNTEAFF
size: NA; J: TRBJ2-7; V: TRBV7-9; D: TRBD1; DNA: TGTGCCAGCAGCTTGGGACAGATCTACGAGCAGTACTTC; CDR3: CASSLGQIYEQYF
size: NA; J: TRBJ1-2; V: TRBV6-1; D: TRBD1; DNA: TGTGCCAGCACCCAAGAGGGGACAGTTAGCGATGGCTACACCTTC; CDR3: CASTQEGTVSDGYTF
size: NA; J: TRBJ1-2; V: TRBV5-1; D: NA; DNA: TGCGCCAGCAGCTTGGCAGGGGTCTATGGCTACACCTTC; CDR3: CASSLAGVYGYTF
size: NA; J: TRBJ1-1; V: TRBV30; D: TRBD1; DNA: TGTGCCTGGAGTTTCGGACAGGGGGCTCGGAACACTGAAGCTTTCTTT; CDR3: CAWSFGQGARNTEAFF
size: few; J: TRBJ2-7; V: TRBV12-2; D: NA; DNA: TGTGCAAGTCGCTTATCCCAATTAGAAGAGAGCTACGAGCAGTACTTC; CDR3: CASRLSQLEESYEQYF
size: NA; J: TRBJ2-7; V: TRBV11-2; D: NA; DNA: TGTGCCAGCAGCTCTGGACTTACCTACGAGCAGTACTTC; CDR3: CASSSGLTYEQYF
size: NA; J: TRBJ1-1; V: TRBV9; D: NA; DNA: TGTGCCAGCAGCGTAGTGGCGCCAAATACTAGGAACACTGAAGCTTTCTTT; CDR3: CASSVVAPNTRNTEAFF
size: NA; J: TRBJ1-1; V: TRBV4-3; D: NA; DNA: TGCGCCAGCAGCGCGGGGGGCAGGCTGAACACTGAAGCTTTCTTT; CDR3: CASSAGGRLNTEAFF
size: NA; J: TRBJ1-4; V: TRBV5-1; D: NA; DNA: TGCGCCAGCAGCCCACAGGACGGATCTAATGAAAAACTGTTTTTT; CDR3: CASSPQDGSNEKLFF
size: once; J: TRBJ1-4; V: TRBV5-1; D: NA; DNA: TGCGCCAGCAGCCGTGGCCATAATGAAAAACTGTTTTTT; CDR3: CASSRGHNEKLFF
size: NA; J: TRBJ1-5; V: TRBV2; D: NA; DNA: TGTGCCAGCAGTGAAAGGGTGTTGGGGCGATATAGCAATCAGCCCCAGCATTTT; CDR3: CASSERVLGRYSNQPQHF
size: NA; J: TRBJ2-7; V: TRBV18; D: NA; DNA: TGTGCCAGCTCCGGCCGGGGGAGCTCCTACGAGCAGTACTTC; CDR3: CASSGRGSSYEQYF
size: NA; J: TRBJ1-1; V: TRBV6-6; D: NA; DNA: TGTGCCAGCAGCCCCTCAGGGTCGGGCACTGAAGCTTTCTTT; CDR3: CASSPSGSGTEAFF
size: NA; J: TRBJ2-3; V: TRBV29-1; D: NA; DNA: TGCAGCGTTCCCATACTCAACAGGGAGAGAAGCACAGATACGCAGTATTTT; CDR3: CSVPILNRERSTDTQYF
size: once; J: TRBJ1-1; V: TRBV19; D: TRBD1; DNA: TGTGCCAGTAGTTCTTTAGGGGCAGGGGGAAGTAACACTGAAGCTTTCTTT; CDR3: CASSSLGAGGSNTEAFF
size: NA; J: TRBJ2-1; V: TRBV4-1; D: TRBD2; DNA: TGCGCCAGCAGCCCCATCCTTATAGCGGGGGGCGATTACAATGAGCAGTTCTTC; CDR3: CASSPILIAGGDYNEQFF
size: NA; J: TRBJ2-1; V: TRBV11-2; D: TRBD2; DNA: TGTGCCAGCAGCTTAGACCTGACTAGCGGGGGGATATACAATGAGCAGTTCTTC; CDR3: CASSLDLTSGGIYNEQFF
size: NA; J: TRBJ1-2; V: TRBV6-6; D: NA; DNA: TGTGCCAGCAGTTACTCGGAGGTGAACTATGGCTACACCTTC; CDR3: CASSYSEVNYGYTF
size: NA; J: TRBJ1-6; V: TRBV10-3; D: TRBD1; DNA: TGTGCCATCAGTGACAATAACGGTACTGGGACAGTGCTGAATTCACCCCTCCACTTT; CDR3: CAISDNNGTGTVLNSPLHF
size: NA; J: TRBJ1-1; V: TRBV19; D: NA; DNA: TGTGCCAGTAGTGCGGGGGGACTAGGCCTTAACACTGAAGCTTTCTTT; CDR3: CASSAGGLGLNTEAFF